The entry below describes one T cell receptor beta chain. Antigen: not known. These data are taken from a study of T cells expressing NK-cell markers. Across the whole study: Repertoires of TCR beta were obtained from T cells sorted as CD3+CD56+NKG2C+, CD3+CD56+NKG2C- and CD3+CD56-NKG2C+. Eight donors were sequenced, seven testing HCMV-seropositive and one testing seronegative.

General study findings and limits: Leadership of the CD3+CD56-NKG2C+ fraction also belonged to these clonotypes in a handful of donors.

The CDR3 is made up of 16 amino acids. The germline V gene has CDR1 DFQATT and CDR2 SNEGSKA (reference sequence). As the method of synthesis, 5'RACE template switching with UMIs yielded TCR beta cDNA. TCRdb reprocessed the 5' RACE reads and stores each CDR3 protein as one record, lacking DNA. Its table lists some 600,000 distinct CDR3 sequences. The chain employs TRBV20-1 and TRBJ2-3; with no DNA, the TCRdb D assignment of TRBD2 cannot be verified. This sequence was found in a man between 18 and 29 years old in good health. Sequencing was carried out using blood T cells: a sorted CD56 or NKG2C T cell subset, CD4+ or CD8+ T cells, or bulk PBMC T cells (not recorded which). The CDR3 loop reads CSASQLAGGRRDTQYF.